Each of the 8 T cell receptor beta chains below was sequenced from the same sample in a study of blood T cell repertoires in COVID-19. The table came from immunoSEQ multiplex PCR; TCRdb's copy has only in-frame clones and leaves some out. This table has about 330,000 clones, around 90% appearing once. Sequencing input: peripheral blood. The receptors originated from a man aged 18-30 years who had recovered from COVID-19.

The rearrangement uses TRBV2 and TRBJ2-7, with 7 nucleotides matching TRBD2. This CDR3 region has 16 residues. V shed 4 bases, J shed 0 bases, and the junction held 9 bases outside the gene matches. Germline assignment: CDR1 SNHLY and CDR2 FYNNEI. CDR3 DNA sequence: TGTGCCAGCAGTGTACGGGATCTAGCGGCCTCCTACGAGCAGTACTTC. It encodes CASSVRDLAASYEQYF.

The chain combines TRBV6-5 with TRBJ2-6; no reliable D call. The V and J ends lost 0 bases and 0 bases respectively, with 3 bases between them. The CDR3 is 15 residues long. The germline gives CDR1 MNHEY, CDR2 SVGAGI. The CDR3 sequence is CASSYSNSGANVLTF. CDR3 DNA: TGTGCCAGCAGTTACTCCAACTCTGGGGCCAACGTCCTGACTTTC.

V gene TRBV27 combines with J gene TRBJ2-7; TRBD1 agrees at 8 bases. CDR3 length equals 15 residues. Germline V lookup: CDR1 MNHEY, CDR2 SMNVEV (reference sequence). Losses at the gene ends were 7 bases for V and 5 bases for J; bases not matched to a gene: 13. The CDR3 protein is CASTSSRTGSHEQYF. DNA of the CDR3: TGTGCCAGCACTTCTTCCCGGACAGGGAGCCACGAGCAGTACTTC.

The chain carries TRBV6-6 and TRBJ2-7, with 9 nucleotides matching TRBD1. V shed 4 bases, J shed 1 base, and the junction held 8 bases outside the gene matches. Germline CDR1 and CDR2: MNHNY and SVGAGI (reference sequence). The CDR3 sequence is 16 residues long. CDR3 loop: CASSSNRDRESYEQYF. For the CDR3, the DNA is TGTGCCAGCAGTTCCAACCGGGACAGGGAATCCTACGAGCAGTACTTC.

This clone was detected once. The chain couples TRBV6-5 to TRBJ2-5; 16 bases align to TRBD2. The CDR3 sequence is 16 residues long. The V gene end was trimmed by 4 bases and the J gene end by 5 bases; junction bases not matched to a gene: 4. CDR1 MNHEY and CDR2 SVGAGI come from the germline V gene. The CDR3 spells CASSWGLAGGAETQYF. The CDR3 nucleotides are TGTGCCAGCAGTTGGGGACTAGCGGGAGGGGCGGAGACCCAGTACTTC.

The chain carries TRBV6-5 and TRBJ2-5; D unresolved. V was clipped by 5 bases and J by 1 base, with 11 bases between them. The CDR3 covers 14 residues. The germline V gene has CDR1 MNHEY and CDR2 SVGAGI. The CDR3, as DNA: TGTGCCAGCAGTCCGACTGGGTCCCAAGAGACCCAGTACTTC. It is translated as CASSPTGSQETQYF.

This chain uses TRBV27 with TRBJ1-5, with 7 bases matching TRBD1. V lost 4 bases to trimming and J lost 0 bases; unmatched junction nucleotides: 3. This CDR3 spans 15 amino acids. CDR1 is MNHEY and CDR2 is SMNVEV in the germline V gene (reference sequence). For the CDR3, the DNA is TGTGCCAGCAGTTCGGGACAGCTTAGCAATCAGCCCCAGCATTTT. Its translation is CASSSGQLSNQPQHF.

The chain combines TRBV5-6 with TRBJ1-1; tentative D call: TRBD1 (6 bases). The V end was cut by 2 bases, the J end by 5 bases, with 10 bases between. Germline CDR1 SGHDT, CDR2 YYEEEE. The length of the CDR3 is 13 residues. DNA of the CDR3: TGTGCCAGCAGCTTCTCAGGGGAAACTGAAGCTTTCTTT. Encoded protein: CASSFSGETEAFF. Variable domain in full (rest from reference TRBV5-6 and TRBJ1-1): DAGVTQSPTHLIKTRGQQVTLRCSPKSGHDTVSWYQQALGQGPQFIFQYYEEEERQRGNFPDRFSGHQFPNYSSELNVNALLLGDSALYLCASSFSGETEAFFGQGTRLTVV.